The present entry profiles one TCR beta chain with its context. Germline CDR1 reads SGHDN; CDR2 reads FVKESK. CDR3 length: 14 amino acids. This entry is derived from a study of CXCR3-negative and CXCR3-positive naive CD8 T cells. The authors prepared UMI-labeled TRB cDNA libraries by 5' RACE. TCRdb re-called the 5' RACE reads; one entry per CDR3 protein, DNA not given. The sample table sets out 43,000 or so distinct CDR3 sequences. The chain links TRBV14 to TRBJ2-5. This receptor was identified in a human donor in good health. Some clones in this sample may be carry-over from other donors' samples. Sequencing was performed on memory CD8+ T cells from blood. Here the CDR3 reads CASSRENRQETQYF.